These 4 T cell receptor beta chains were all obtained from the same sample, sequenced in a study of PD-L1 blockade in urothelial cancer. Here immunoSEQ multiplex PCR was the method, and the copy in TCRdb shows in-frame clones only, minus some. This sample yields about 120,000 clones, of which 75% to 90% are seen a single time; 1.7% belongs to the top ten. As to time point: peripheral blood 6 weeks after treatment start. The sample in question was PBMCs, obtained around atezolizumab (anti-PD-L1) treatment. These receptor sequences come from a man between 60 and 75 years old with urothelial cancer.

This clone showed up just once. The identical CDR3 is also encoded by other nucleotide sequences in the sample. The chain combines TRBV5-5 with TRBJ2-7, with 9 nucleotides matching TRBD2. This CDR3 has 15 amino acids. CDR1 is SGHKS, CDR2 YYEKEE, per germline (reference sequence). The V gene end was trimmed by 0 bases and the J gene end by 4 bases; junction bases not matched to a gene: 5. Here the CDR3 DNA reads TGTGCCAGCAGCTTGGGGCTAGCGGGATTATACGAGCAGTACTTC. It codes for CASSLGLAGLYEQYF.

The chain is built from TRBV6-5 and TRBJ1-4; TRBD1 matches at 7 bases. The CDR3 sequence is 14 residues long. Germline lookup yields CDR1 MNHEY and CDR2 SVGAGI. V was clipped by 4 bases and J by 5 bases; unmatched bases: 4. The CDR3 region is CASSSLDRNEKLFF. DNA of the CDR3: TGTGCCAGCAGTTCATTGGACAGGAATGAAAAACTGTTTTTT.

The chain links TRBV28 to TRBJ2-7; tentatively, D is TRBD1 (6 bases). The V end lost 7 bases, the J end lost 4 bases, and 14 bases lay between the germline ends. Per the germline V gene, CDR1 is MDHEN and CDR2 is SYDVKM. The length of the CDR3 is 13 residues. The CDR3 DNA follows: TGTGCCAGCAAGACGACCGGGACATACGAGCAGTACTTC. This codes for CASKTTGTYEQYF.

The rearrangement joins TRBV27 to TRBJ2-3; D might be TRBD2 (7 bases). This CDR3 is built from 18 residues. In germline, CDR1 is MNHEY, CDR2 SMNVEV (reference sequence). CDR3 loop: CADPEPGAGAQGTDTQYF. CDR3 bases: TGTGCAGATCCAGAGCCCGGGGCGGGGGCCCAGGGGACAGATACGCAGTATTTT.